This T cell receptor beta chain is drawn from a study of control samples from healthy donors and cancer patients. Germline V gene sequence: CDR1 LGHNA, CDR2 YSLEER. The V end was cut by 0 bases, the J end by 3 bases, with 8 bases between. The CDR3 has 14 residues. Sequencing was performed with immunoSEQ multiplex PCR; in TCRdb, only in-frame clones are kept and a portion is missing. The sample lists 90,000 to 150,000 clones, 80% to 90% occurring once. This sequence originates from a man between 45 and 60 years old in good health. The chain employs TRBV4-3 and TRBJ1-1, with no clear D. Sequencing was done on a sample of blood. Here the CDR3 reads CASSQELRDTEAFF. The CDR3 nucleotides read TGCGCCAGCAGCCAAGAACTACGGGACACTGAAGCTTTCTTT.